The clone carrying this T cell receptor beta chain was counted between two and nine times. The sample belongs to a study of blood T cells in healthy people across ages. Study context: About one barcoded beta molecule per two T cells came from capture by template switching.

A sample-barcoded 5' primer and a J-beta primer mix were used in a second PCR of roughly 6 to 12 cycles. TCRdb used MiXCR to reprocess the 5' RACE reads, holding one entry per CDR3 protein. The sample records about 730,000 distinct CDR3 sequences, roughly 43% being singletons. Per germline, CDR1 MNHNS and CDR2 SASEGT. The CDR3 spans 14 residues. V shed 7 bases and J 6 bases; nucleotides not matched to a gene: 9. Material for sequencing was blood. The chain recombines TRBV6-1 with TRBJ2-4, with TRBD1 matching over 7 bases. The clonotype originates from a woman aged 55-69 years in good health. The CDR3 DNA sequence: TGTGCCAGCAACCACAGGGGCCGGGGAAACATTCAGTACTTC. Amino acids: CASNHRGRGNIQYF.